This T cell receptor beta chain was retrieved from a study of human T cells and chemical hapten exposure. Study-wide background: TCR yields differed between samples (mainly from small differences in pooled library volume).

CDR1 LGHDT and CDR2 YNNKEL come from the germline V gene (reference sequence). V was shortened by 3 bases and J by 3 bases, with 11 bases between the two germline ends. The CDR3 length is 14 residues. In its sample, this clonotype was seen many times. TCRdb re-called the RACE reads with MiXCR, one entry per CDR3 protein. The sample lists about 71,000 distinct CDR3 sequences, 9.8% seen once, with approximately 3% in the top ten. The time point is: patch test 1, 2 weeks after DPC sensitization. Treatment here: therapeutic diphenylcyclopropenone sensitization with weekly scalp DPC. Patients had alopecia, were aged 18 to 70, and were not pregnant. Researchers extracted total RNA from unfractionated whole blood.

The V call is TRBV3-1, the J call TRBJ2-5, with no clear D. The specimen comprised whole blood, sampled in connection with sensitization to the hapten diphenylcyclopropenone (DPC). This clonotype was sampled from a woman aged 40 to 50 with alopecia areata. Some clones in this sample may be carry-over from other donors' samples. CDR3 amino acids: CASSQWSSKETQYF. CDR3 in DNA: TGTGCCAGCAGCCAGTGGAGCAGTAAAGAGACCCAGTACTTC.